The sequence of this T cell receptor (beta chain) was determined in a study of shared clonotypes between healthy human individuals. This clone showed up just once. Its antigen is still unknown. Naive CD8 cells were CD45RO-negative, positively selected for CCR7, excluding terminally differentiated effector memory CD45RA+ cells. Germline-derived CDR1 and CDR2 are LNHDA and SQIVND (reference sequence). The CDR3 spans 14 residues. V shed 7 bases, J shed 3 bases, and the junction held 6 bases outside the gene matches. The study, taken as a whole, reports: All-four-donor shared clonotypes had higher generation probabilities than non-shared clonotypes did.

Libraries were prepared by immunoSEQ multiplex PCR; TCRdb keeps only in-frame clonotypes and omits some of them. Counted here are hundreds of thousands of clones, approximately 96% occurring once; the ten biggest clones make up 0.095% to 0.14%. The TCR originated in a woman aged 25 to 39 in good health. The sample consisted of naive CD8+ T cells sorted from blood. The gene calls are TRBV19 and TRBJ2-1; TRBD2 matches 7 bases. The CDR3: CASIGGRFYNEQFF. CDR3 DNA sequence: TGTGCCAGTATCGGCGGGAGATTCTACAATGAGCAGTTCTTC.